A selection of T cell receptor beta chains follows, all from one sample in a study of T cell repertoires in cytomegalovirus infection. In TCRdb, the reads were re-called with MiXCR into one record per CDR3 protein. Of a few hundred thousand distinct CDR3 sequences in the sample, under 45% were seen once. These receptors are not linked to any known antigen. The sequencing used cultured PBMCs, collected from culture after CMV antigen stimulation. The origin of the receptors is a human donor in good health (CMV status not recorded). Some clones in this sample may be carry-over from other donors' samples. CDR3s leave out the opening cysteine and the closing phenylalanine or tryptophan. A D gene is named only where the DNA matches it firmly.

cdr3_aa: ASRHDRSEAF
v_call: TRBV2
d_call: NA

cdr3_aa: SAQGLAVDEQF
v_call: TRBV20-1
d_call: TRBD2

cdr3_aa: ASSSQLNYGYT
v_call: TRBV7-9
d_call: NA

cdr3_aa: ASSEALLASGRTDTQY
v_call: TRBV2
d_call: TRBD2

cdr3_aa: ASSSLGANNEQF
v_call: TRBV7-3
d_call: NA

cdr3_aa: ASSFGSGESNQPQH
v_call: TRBV12-3/TRBV12-4
d_call: NA

cdr3_aa: ASSLVGGFGSEAF
v_call: TRBV7-6
d_call: NA

cdr3_aa: ASSIHRTSGRTQY
v_call: TRBV7-8
d_call: TRBD2

cdr3_aa: ASRGTSGANEQF
v_call: TRBV6-5
d_call: TRBD2

cdr3_aa: ASSAGILTDTQY
v_call: TRBV2
d_call: NA

cdr3_aa: ASSPGGGGLPQETQY
v_call: TRBV11-3
d_call: NA

cdr3_aa: ASSFAQTRGTDTQY
v_call: TRBV7-9
d_call: NA

cdr3_aa: SAKRGTYEQY
v_call: TRBV20-1
d_call: NA

cdr3_aa: AGGGPGNEQF
v_call: TRBV7-6
d_call: TRBD2

cdr3_aa: ASWASSGNTIY
v_call: TRBV28
d_call: NA

cdr3_aa: ASSARQETQY
v_call: TRBV7-2
d_call: NA

cdr3_aa: APRRGRLYTGELF
v_call: TRBV10-3
d_call: TRBD2

cdr3_aa: ATRQVTNEKLF
v_call: TRBV6-1
d_call: NA

cdr3_aa: ASSPPGLWAEQY
v_call: TRBV6-6
d_call: TRBD2

cdr3_aa: ASSLETFMRDRVAFDTEAF
v_call: TRBV7-2
d_call: TRBD1

cdr3_aa: ASSPTGGRGAF
v_call: TRBV6-5
d_call: NA

cdr3_aa: ASRLQGYTGELF
v_call: TRBV12-3/TRBV12-4
d_call: NA

cdr3_aa: SASPSDRGDDEQF
v_call: TRBV20-1
d_call: TRBD1

cdr3_aa: ASSLSGVLSSYNEQF
v_call: TRBV28
d_call: NA

cdr3_aa: ASSFLFTTTTYEQY
v_call: TRBV6-1
d_call: NA

cdr3_aa: ASSTLLRDRGRKTQY
v_call: TRBV18
d_call: TRBD1

cdr3_aa: SVRQDSYEQY
v_call: TRBV29-1
d_call: NA

cdr3_aa: ASSLAYETSGYNEQF
v_call: TRBV7-2
d_call: TRBD2

cdr3_aa: ASSRTGTGMTKTEAF
v_call: TRBV7-9
d_call: TRBD1

cdr3_aa: ASSLSTGSYNEQF
v_call: TRBV18
d_call: NA

cdr3_aa: ASSLAGSGANEQF
v_call: TRBV7-2
d_call: TRBD2

cdr3_aa: ASSPRTGANTGELF
v_call: TRBV7-8
d_call: TRBD1

cdr3_aa: ASSLLKYSYNEQF
v_call: TRBV6-6
d_call: NA

cdr3_aa: ASSMGLAWVDTQY
v_call: TRBV11-2
d_call: TRBD2

cdr3_aa: ASRVAGGKEQY
v_call: TRBV7-8
d_call: TRBD2

cdr3_aa: SSSRAGPGNTEAF
v_call: TRBV27
d_call: NA

cdr3_aa: ASSDLRGLLLKKLF
v_call: TRBV7-9
d_call: TRBD1

cdr3_aa: AIRSISNQPQH
v_call: TRBV10-3
d_call: NA

cdr3_aa: ASSFSSGRAGGNIQY
v_call: TRBV7-9
d_call: TRBD2

cdr3_aa: ASSSGSLVGEQF
v_call: TRBV6-2/TRBV6-3
d_call: TRBD2

cdr3_aa: ASSLGVSGYYTDTQY
v_call: TRBV11-2
d_call: NA

cdr3_aa: ASSWTTGELF
v_call: TRBV5-6
d_call: NA

cdr3_aa: ASISRLAKNIQY
v_call: TRBV6-8
d_call: NA

cdr3_aa: ASSPRQGMTEAF
v_call: TRBV7-2
d_call: NA

cdr3_aa: ASRPTGGAGSYNEQF
v_call: TRBV7-2
d_call: TRBD1

cdr3_aa: ASSLLLVQETQY
v_call: TRBV7-2
d_call: NA

cdr3_aa: DSRARGTATEAF
v_call: TRBV6-6
d_call: TRBD1

cdr3_aa: ASSFRDRGDTQY
v_call: TRBV12-3/TRBV12-4
d_call: TRBD1

cdr3_aa: ASSSIRGQINEKLF
v_call: TRBV7-9
d_call: NA

cdr3_aa: SAIRDRLAGEGYEQY
v_call: TRBV20-1
d_call: TRBD2

cdr3_aa: ASSLPYLRGTGELF
v_call: TRBV12-3/TRBV12-4
d_call: NA

cdr3_aa: SARVGTGRDTGELF
v_call: TRBV20-1
d_call: NA

cdr3_aa: ASSQFNSGYEQY
v_call: TRBV4-1
d_call: NA

cdr3_aa: ASSLVPPPGGFAKNIQY
v_call: TRBV7-9
d_call: TRBD2

cdr3_aa: ASSLSLRPENNEQF
v_call: TRBV7-6
d_call: NA